Sequencing of this T cell receptor (beta chain) was carried out in a study of T cell responses to AZD1222 COVID-19 vaccine (dated by TCRdb to the early 2020s). General notes on the study: AZD1222 recipients with second doses at about 4 weeks or about 12 weeks were pooled, because spike-specific TCR depth and breadth did not differ between schedules. TCR sequencing was performed for more than 230 trial participants, of whom roughly 200 were given two doses of AZD1222 and about 25 were given two doses of MenACWY control vaccine. Trial participants were enrolled by age into 18-55, 56-69 and 70-plus year subgroups, with roughly 160, 29 and 62 TCR-sequenced participants respectively. Beyond this particular receptor, the publication reports: Spike-specific TCR breadth and depth rose significantly after two AZD1222 doses compared with day 0 and with MenACWY recipients. Participants were mostly white British, with more females than males. The authors suggested clonal diversity may have been underestimated. In the small 56-69-year group, the increase in depth fell short of significance, most likely because of low power. Conclusions about previously exposed vaccinees are limited, since just a handful of AZD1222 recipients were seropositive for SARS-CoV-2 at baseline. Nearly half of unique spike-specific TCRs reportedly recognized epitopes outside regions mutated in the B.1.351 and B.1.1.7 variants. CD4 TCRs associated with the vaccine covered the entire spike protein, and the dominant responses were in regions 160-218 and 743-854. Because no samples from the day 14 peak response were available, repertoires could be characterized only after the peak T cell response.

This sample's time point label indicates: baseline before first vaccination. Samples from vaccinated people were obtained from the UK trials COV001 and COV002, which included a single-blind randomized controlled phase 2/3 trial of AZD1222 (ChAdOx1 nCoV-19) in healthy adults. For TCRbeta chain sequencing, PBMC samples from trial participants were taken at day 0 and at day 28 after the second dose. The CDR3 regions of human TCRbeta chains were analyzed by immunosequencing. On the authors' methods: Repertoire TCRs were matched against a reference library of SARS-CoV-2-specific TCRs generated with the MIRA antigen-specificity platform. Breadth was defined as the fraction of unique TCRs that were SARS-CoV-2-associated, and depth was defined as the fraction of total T cells that were SARS-CoV-2-associated. Each spike-specific TCR was assigned to its reactive spike region and to a CD4 or CD8 class using the MIRA data. Log10-transformed breadth and depth values were compared by one-way ANOVA with Sidak's multiple comparisons tests. The clones in this table, taken by TCRdb from immuneACCESS, are in-frame only. Not every clone is retained; where verified, under half of the shortfall comes from an unresolved V gene, and the cause of the rest is unknown. V and J calls and clone size follow that table, whereas D and trimming were derived from the DNA. Within this sample are 110,000 or so clones, with more than 70% of them counted one time only. Jointly, the top ten make up about a sixth of the sample.

In the case of this clone: Its recognized antigen is unknown. Qualities for individual bases were not recorded, and no much larger clone is one base off.

CDR1 and CDR2 (LNHNV, YYDKDF) derive from the germline V gene (reference sequence). Taken from cysteine to phenylalanine, the CDR3 has 12 residues. This entry keeps only the CDR3 DNA: 36 bases, framed from base 1. A distance of 6 bases separates the germline ends of V and J, which lose 0 bases and 7 bases respectively. This specimen was peripheral blood, taken on day 0 of AZD1222 vaccination. This receptor was taken from an adult in good health. The chain was built from TRBV15 and TRBJ1-1; the D gene cannot be resolved reliably. For the CDR3, the sequence is CATSRDGFEAFF. Here is the DNA: TGTGCCACCAGCAGAGATGGGTTTGAAGCTTTCTTT.